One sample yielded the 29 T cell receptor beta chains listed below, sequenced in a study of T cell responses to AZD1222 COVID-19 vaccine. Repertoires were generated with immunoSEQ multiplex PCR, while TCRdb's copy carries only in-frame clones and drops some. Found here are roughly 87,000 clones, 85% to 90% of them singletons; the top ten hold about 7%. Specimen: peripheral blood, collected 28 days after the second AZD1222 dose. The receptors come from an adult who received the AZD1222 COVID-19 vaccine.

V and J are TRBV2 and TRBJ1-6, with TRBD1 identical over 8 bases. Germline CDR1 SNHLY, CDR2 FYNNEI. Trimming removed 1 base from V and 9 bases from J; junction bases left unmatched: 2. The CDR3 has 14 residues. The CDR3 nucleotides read TGTGCCAGCAGTGAAGGGCAGGGGGCTTCACCCCTCCACTTT. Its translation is CASSEGQGASPLHF. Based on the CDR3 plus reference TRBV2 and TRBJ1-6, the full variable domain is EPEVTQTPSHQVTQMGQEVILRCVPISNHLYFYWYRQILGQKVEFLVSFYNNEISEKSEIFDDQFSVERPDGSNFTLKIRSTKLEDSAMYFCASSEGQGASPLHFGNGTRLTVT.

The CDR3 DNA reads TGCGCCAGCAGCCAAGCCCCCGGGACAGCTAATGAAAAACTGTTTTTT. Translating gives CASSQAPGTANEKLFF. The rearrangement links TRBV4-1 to TRBJ1-4, with 7 bases identical to TRBD1. With 1 base clipped from V and 3 bases from J, the junction kept 5 bases outside the gene matches. CDR1 and CDR2 (germline): MGHRA, YSYEKL. This CDR3 is 16 amino acids long.

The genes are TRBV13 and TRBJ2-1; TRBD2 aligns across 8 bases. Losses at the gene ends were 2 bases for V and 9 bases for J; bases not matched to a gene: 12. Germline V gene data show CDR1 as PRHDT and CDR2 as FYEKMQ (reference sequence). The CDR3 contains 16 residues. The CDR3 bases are TGTGCCAGCAGCTTACCGGGAGGGCCGTCGGAGAGTGAGCAGTTCTTC. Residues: CASSLPGGPSESEQFF.

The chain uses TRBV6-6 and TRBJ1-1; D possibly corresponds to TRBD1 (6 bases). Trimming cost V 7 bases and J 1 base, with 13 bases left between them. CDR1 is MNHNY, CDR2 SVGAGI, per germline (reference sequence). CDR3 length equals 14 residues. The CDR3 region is CASIKGGTNTEAFF. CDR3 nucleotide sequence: TGTGCCAGCATTAAGGGGGGAACGAACACTGAAGCTTTCTTT.

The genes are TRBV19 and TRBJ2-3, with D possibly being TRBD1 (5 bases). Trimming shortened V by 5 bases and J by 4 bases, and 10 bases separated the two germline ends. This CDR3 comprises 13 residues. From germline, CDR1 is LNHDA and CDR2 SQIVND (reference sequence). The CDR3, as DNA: TGTGCCAGTAGTTTCCAGGGATCAGATACGCAGTATTTT. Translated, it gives CASSFQGSDTQYF. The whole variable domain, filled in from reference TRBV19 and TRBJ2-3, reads DGGITQSPKYLFRKEGQNVTLSCEQNLNHDAMYWYRQDPGQGLRLIYYSQIVNDFQKGDIAEGYSVSREKKESFPLTVTSAQKNPTAFYLCASSFQGSDTQYFGPGTRLTVL.

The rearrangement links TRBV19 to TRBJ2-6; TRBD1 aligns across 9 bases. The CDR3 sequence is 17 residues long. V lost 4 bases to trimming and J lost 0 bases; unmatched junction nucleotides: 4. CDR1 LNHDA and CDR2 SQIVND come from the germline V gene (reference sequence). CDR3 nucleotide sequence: TGTGCCAGTAGTACGGGACAGGGTACCTCTGGGGCCAACGTCCTGACTTTC. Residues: CASSTGQGTSGANVLTF. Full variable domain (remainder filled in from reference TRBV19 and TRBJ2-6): DGGITQSPKYLFRKEGQNVTLSCEQNLNHDAMYWYRQDPGQGLRLIYYSQIVNDFQKGDIAEGYSVSREKKESFPLTVTSAQKNPTAFYLCASSTGQGTSGANVLTFGAGSRLTVL.

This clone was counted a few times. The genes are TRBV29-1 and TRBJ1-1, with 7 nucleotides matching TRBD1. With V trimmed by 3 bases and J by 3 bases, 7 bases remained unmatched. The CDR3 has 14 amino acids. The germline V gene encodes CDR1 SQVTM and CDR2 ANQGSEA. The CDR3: CSVDTGTADTEAFF. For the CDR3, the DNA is TGCAGCGTTGATACCGGGACAGCGGACACTGAAGCTTTCTTT. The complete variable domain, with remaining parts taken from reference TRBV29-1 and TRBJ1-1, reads SAVISQKPSRDICQRGTSLTIQCQVDSQVTMMFWYRQQPGQSLTLIATANQGSEATYESGFVIDKFPISRPNLTFSTLTVSNMSPEDSSIYLCSVDTGTADTEAFFGQGTRLTVV.

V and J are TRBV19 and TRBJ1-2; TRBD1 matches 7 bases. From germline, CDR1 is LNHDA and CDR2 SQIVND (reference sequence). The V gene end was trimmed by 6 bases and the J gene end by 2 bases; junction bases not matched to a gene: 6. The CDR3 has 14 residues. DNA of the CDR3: TGTGCCAGTAGCCGTGGACAGGACAACTATGGCTACACCTTC. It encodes CASSRGQDNYGYTF.

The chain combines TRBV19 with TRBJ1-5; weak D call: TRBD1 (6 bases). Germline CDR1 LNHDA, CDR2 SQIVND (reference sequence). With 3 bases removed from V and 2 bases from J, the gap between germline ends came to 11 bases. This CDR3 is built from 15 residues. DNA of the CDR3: TGTGCCAGTAGTATCGCAGGGGCCGGCAATCAGCCCCAGCATTTT. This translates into CASSIAGAGNQPQHF.

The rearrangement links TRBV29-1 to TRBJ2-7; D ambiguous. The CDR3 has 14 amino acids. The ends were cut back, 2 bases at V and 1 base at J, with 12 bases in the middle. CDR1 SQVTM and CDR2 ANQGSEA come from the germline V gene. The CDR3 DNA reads TGCAGCGTTGAACCGGACGGAGCTTCCTACGAGCAGTACTTC. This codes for CSVEPDGASYEQYF.

The CDR3 DNA follows: TGTGCCAGCTCATCGGGACATGGAAACATTCAGTACTTC. It translates to CASSSGHGNIQYF. The V gene is TRBV18, the J gene TRBJ2-4; TRBD1 might be the D (6 bases). This CDR3 contains 13 residues. Deletions cut 5 bases from V and 6 bases from J, with 11 bases between. CDR1 and CDR2 from the germline V gene are KGHSH and LQKENI.

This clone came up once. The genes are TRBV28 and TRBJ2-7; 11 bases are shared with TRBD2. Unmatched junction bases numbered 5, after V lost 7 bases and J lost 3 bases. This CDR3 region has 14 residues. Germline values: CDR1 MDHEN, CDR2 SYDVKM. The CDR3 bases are TGTGCCAGCACCGTCCTAGCGGGAGGCTACGAGCAGTACTTC. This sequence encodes CASTVLAGGYEQYF. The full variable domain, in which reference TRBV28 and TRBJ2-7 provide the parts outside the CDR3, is DVKVTQSSRYLVKRTGEKVFLECVQDMDHENMFWYRQDPGLGLRLIYFSYDVKMKEKGDIPEGYSVSREKKERFSLILESASTNQTSMYLCASTVLAGGYEQYFGPGTRLTVT.

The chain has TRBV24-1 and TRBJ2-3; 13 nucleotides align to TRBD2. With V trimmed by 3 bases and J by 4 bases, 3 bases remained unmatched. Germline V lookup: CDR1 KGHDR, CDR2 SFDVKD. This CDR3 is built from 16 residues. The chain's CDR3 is CATSDTSGGGPDTQYF. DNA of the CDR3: TGTGCCACCAGTGATACTAGCGGGGGGGGGCCAGATACGCAGTATTTT.

This CDR3 is CASSQEFFRGIHEQYF. CDR3 DNA sequence: TGCGCCAGCAGCCAAGAGTTCTTCAGGGGCATTCACGAGCAGTACTTC. J is TRBJ2-7 and V is TRBV4-1; the D gene is possibly TRBD1 (6 bases). The CDR3 runs 16 residues. With 0 bases removed from V and 5 bases from J, the gap between germline ends came to 17 bases. Germline V gene data show CDR1 as MGHRA and CDR2 as YSYEKL.

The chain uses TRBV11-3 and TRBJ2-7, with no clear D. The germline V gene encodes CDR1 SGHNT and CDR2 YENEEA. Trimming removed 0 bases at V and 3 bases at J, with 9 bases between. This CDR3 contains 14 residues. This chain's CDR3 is CASSLDHGFYEQYF. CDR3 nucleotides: TGTGCCAGCAGCTTAGATCATGGTTTCTACGAGCAGTACTTC.

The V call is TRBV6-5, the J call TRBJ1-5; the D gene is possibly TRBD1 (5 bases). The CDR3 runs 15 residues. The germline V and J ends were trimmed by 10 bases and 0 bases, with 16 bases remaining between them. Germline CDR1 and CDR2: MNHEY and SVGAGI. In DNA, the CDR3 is TGTGCCACCGGACCTCAGACAGTTAGCAATCAGCCCCAGCATTTT. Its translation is CATGPQTVSNQPQHF.

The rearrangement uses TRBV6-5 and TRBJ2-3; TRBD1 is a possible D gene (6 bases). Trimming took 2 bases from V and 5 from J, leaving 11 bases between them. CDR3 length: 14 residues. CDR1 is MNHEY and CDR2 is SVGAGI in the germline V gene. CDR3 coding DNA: TGTGCCAGCAGTTACGGGGGCCGGGGAGATACGCAGTATTTT. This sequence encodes CASSYGGRGDTQYF.

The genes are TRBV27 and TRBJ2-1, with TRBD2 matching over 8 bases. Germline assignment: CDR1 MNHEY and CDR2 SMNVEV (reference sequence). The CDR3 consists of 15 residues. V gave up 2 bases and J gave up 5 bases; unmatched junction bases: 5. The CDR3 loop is CASSLVLAANNEQFF. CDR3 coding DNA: TGTGCCAGCAGTTTAGTACTAGCGGCAAACAATGAGCAGTTCTTC.

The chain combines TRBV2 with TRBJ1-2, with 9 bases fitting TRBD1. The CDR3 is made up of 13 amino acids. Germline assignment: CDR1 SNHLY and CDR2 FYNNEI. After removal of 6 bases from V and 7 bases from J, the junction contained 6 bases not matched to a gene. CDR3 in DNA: TGTGCCAGCAGGGAGGGGACAGGGCTTGGCTACACCTTC. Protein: CASREGTGLGYTF.

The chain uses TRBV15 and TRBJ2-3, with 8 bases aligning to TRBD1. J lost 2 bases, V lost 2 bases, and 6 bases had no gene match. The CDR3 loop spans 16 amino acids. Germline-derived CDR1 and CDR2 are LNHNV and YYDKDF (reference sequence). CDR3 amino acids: CATSRRQGSVTDTQYF. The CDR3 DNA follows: TGTGCCACCAGCAGAAGACAGGGGAGTGTCACAGATACGCAGTATTTT.

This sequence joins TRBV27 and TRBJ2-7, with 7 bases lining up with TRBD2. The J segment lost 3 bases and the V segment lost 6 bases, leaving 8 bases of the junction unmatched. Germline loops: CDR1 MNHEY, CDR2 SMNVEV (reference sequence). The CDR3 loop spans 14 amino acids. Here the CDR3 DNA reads TGTGCCAGCAGCGAAAGCGGGGTGCGCTACGAGCAGTACTTC. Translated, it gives CASSESGVRYEQYF.

The CDR3, as DNA: TGTGCCAGCAGCCACCGGGTAGGGGGAGGGGAAGGCTACACCTTC. Its translation is CASSHRVGGGEGYTF. The gene calls are TRBV7-8 and TRBJ1-2; D possibly corresponds to TRBD1 (6 bases). Germline-derived CDR1 and CDR2 are SGHVS and FQNEAQ. The CDR3 runs to 15 residues. V was pared by 5 bases and J by 8 bases, with 21 bases between.

As DNA, the CDR3 is TGCGCCAGCAGCCAAAAAGGAGGTGACCCTGAAGCTTTCTTT. This gives the protein CASSQKGGDPEAFF. The chain recombines TRBV4-1 with TRBJ1-1; D remains unclear. This CDR3 has 14 amino acids. Trimming stripped 2 bases from V and 6 bases from J, with 13 bases between. Germline V gene data show CDR1 as MGHRA and CDR2 as YSYEKL.

CDR3 DNA: TGCGCCAGCAGCCGAAGTGGGGTGGACAGTCAGCCCCAGCATTTT. Its protein product is CASSRSGVDSQPQHF. The chain uses TRBV4-1 and TRBJ1-5, with TRBD1 as a possible D gene (6 bases). The CDR3 length is 15 residues. V dropped 4 bases and J dropped 6 bases, with 16 bases sitting between them. Looked up from germline, CDR1 is MGHRA and CDR2 is YSYEKL.

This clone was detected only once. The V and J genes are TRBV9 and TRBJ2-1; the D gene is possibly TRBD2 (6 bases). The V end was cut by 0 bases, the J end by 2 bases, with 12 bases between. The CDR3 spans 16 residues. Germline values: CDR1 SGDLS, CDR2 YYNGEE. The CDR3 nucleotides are TGTGCCAGCAGCGTAGTTGCGGGAAGGGCCTACAATGAGCAGTTCTTC. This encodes CASSVVAGRAYNEQFF.

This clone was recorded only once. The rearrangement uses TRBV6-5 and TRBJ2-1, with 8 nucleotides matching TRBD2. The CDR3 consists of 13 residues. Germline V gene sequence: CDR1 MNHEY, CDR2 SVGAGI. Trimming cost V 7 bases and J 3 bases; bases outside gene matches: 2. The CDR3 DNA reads TGTGCCAGCATACTAGCGGACTACAATGAGCAGTTCTTC. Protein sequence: CASILADYNEQFF.

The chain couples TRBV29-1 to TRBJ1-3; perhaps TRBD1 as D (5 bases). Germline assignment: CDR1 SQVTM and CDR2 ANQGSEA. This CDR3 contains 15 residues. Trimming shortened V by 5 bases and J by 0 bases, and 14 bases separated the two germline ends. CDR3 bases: TGCAGCGTTTCCGCGACAGCCTACTCTGGAAACACCATATATTTT. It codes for CSVSATAYSGNTIYF.

Here the CDR3 reads CASRPGQPQHF. The CDR3 region has the DNA TGTGCCAGCAGACCTGGCCAGCCCCAGCATTTT. V is TRBV6-8 and J is TRBJ1-5; D is unresolved. Germline-derived CDR1 and CDR2 are MNHGY and SAAAGT. Trimming stripped 6 bases from V and 7 bases from J, with 7 bases between. CDR3 length equals 11 residues.

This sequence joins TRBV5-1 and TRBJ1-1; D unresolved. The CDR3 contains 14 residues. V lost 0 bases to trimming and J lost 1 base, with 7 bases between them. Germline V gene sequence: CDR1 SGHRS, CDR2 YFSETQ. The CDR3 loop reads CASSLGPENTEAFF. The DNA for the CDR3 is TGCGCCAGCAGCTTGGGGCCAGAGAACACTGAAGCTTTCTTT.